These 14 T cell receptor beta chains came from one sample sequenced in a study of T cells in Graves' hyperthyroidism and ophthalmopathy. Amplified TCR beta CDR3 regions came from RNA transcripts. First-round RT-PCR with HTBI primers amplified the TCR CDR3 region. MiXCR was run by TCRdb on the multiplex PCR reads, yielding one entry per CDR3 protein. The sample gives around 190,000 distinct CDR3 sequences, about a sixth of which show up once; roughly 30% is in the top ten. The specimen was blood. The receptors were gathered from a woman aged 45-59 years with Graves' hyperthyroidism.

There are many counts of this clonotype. CDR3 bases: TGTGCCAGCAGTTTGGGGTCCAGGGGTGTCTATGGCTACACCTTC. It codes for CASSLGSRGVYGYTF. The gene calls are TRBV12-3 or TRBV12-4 and TRBJ1-2; D is possibly TRBD1 (6 bases). Trimming stripped 3 bases from V and 4 bases from J, with 15 bases between. This CDR3 is 15 amino acids long.

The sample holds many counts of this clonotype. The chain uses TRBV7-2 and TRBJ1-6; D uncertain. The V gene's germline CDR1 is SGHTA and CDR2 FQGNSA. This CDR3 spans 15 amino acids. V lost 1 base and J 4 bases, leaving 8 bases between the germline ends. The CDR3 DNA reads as TGTGCCAGCAGCTTAGAGGCAGATTATAATTCACCCCTCCACTTT. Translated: CASSLEADYNSPLHF.

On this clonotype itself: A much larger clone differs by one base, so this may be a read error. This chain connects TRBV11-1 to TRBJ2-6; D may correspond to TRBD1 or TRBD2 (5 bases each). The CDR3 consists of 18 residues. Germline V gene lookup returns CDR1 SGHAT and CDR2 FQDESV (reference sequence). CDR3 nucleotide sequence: TGTGCCAGCAGCGTTCGGGGAAAACTGAGCTCTGGGGCCAACGTCCTGCCTTTC. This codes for CASSVRGKLSSGANVLPF.

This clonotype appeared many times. CDR3 sequence (DNA): TGTGCCAGCAGCCCAGGACAGGGGGAGACCGGGGAGCTGTTTTTT. Its protein is CASSPGQGETGELFF. The chain recombines TRBV28 with TRBJ2-2; 10 bases agree with TRBD1. The CDR3 has 15 residues. V lost 6 bases and J lost 5; bases outside the gene matches: 6. Germline V lookup: CDR1 MDHEN, CDR2 SYDVKM.

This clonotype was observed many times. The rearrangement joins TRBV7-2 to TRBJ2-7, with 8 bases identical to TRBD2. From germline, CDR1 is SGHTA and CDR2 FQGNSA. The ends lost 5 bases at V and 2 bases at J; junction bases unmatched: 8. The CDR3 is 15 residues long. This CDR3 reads CASSRRGGLAYEQYF. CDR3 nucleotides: TGTGCCAGCAGCCGCCGGGGGGGTCTCGCCTACGAGCAGTACTTC.

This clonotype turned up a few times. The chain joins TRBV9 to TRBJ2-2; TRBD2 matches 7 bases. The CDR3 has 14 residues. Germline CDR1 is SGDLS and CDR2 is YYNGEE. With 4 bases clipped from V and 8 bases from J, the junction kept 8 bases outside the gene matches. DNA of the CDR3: TGTGCCAGCAGCCCAGAGCGGGGAATGGGGGAGCTGTTTTTT. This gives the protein CASSPERGMGELFF.

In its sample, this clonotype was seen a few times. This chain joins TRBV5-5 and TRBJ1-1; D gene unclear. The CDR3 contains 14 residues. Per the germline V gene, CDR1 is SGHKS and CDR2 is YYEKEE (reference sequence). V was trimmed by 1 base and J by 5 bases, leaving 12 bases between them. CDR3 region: CASSLTPLGTEAFF. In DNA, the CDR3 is TGTGCCAGCAGCTTGACCCCTCTTGGGACTGAAGCTTTCTTT.

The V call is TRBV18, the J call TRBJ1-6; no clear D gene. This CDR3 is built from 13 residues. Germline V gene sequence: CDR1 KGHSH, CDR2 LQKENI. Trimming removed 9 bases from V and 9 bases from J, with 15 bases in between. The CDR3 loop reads CASGPTEISPLHF. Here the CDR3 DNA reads TGTGCCAGTGGACCCACAGAGATTTCACCCCTCCACTTT.

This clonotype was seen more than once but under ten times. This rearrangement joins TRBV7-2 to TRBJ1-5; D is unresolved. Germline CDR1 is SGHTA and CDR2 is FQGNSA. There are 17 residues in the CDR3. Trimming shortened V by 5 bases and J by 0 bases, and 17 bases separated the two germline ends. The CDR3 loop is CASSLYPLPDSNQPQHF. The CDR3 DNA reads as TGTGCCAGCAGCCTATACCCCTTACCCGATAGCAATCAGCCCCAGCATTTT.

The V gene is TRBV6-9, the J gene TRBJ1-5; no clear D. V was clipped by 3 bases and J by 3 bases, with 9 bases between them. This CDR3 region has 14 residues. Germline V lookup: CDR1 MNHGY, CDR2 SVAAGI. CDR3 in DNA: TGTGCCAGCAGTTACCCGGAACTCAATCAGCCCCAGCATTTT. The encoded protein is CASSYPELNQPQHF.

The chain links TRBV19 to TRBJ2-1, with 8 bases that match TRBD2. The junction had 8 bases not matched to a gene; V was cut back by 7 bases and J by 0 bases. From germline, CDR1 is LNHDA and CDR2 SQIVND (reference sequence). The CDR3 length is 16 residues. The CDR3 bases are TGTGCCAGTATCCCGACTAGCGCCACCTCCTACAATGAGCAGTTCTTC. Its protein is CASIPTSATSYNEQFF.

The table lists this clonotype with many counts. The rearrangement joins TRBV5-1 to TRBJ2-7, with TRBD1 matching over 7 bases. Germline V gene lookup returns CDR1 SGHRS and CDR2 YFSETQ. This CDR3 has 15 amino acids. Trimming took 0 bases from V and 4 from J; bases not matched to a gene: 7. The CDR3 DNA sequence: TGCGCCAGCAGCTTGGGGGACAGTGTAATTTACGAGCAGTACTTC. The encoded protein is CASSLGDSVIYEQYF. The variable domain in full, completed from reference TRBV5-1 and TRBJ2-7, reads KAGVTQTPRYLIKTRGQQVTLSCSPISGHRSVSWYQQTPGQGLQFLFEYFSETQRNKGNFPGRFSGRQFSNSRSEMNVSTLELGDSALYLCASSLGDSVIYEQYFGPGTRLTVT.

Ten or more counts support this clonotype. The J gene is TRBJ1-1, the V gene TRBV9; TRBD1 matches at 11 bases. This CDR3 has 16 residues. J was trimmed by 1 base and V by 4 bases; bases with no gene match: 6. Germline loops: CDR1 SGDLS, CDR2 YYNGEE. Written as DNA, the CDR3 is TGTGCCAGCAGCTATGGACAGGGGGCGCAGAACACTGAAGCTTTCTTT. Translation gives CASSYGQGAQNTEAFF. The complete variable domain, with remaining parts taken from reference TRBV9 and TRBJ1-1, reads DSGVTQTPKHLITATGQRVTLRCSPRSGDLSVYWYQQSLDQGLQFLIQYYNGEERAKGNILERFSAQQFPDLHSELNLSSLELGDSALYFCASSYGQGAQNTEAFFGQGTRLTVV.

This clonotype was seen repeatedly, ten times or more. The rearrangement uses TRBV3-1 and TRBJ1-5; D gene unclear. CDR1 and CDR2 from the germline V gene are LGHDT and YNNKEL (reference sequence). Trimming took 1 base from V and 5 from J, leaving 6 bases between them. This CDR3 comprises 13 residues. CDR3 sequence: CASSQGTHQPQHF. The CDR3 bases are TGTGCCAGCAGCCAAGGAACCCATCAGCCCCAGCATTTT.